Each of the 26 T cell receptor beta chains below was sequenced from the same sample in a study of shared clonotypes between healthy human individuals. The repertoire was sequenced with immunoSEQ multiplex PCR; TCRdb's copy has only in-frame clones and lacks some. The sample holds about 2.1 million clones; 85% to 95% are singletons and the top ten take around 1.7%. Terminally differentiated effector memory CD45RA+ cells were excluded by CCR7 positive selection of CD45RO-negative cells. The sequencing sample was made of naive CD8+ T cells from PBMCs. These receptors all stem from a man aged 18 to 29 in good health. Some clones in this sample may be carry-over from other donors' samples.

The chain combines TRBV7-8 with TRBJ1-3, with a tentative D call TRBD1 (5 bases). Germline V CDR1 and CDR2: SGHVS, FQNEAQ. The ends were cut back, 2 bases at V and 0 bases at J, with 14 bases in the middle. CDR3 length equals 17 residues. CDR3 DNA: TGTGCCAGCAGCTTATACGGGGCTGTGAGCTCTGGAAACACCATATATTTT. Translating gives CASSLYGAVSSGNTIYF. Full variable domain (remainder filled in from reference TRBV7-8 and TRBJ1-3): GAGVSQSPRYKVAKRGQDVALRCDPISGHVSLFWYQQALGQGPEFLTYFQNEAQLDKSGLPSDRFFAERPEGSVSTLKIQRTQQEDSAVYLCASSLYGAVSSGNTIYFGEGSWLTVV.

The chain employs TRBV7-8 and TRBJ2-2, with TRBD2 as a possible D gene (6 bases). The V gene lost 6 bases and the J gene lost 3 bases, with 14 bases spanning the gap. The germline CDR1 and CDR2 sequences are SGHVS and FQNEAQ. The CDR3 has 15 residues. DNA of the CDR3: TGTGCCAGCAGTATCCGACTAGACCACACCGGGGAGCTGTTTTTT. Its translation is CASSIRLDHTGELFF.

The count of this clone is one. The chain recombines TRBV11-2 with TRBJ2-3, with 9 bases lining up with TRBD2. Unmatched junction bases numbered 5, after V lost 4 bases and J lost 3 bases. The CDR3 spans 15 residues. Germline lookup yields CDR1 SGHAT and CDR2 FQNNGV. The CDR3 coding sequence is TGTGCCAGCAGCTCGCGGGAGGGCCAAACAGATACGCAGTATTTT. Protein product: CASSSREGQTDTQYF.

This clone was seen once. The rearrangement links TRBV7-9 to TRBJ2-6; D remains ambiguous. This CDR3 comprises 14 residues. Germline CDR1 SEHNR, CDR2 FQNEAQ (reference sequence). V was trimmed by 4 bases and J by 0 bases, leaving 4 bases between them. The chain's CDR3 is CASSSLSGANVLTF. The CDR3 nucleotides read TGTGCCAGCAGCTCCCTCTCTGGGGCCAACGTCCTGACTTTC. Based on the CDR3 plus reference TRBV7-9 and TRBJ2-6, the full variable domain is DTGVSQNPRHKITKRGQNVTFRCDPISEHNRLYWYRQTLGQGPEFLTYFQNEAQLEKSRLLSDRFSAERPKGSFSTLEIQRTEQGDSAMYLCASSSLSGANVLTFGAGSRLTVL.

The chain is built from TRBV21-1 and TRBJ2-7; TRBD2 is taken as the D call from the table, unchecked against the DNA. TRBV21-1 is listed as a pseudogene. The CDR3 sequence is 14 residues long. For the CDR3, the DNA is TGTGCCAGCTACGATAGGACTGGATCCTACGAGCAGTACTTC. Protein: CASYDRTGSYEQYF.

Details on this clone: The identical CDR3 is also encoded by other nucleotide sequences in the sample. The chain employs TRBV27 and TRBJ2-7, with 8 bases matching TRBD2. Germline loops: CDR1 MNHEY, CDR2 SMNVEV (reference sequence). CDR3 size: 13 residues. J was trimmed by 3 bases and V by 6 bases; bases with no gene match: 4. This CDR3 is CASSPAGGYEQYF. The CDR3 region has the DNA TGTGCCAGCAGCCCGGCGGGGGGCTACGAGCAGTACTTC.

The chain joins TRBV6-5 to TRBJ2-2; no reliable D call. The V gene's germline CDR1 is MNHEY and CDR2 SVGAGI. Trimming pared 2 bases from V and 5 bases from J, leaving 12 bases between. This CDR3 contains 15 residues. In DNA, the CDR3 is TGTGCCAGCAGTTACCGTATAGGGCATACCGGGGAGCTGTTTTTT. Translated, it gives CASSYRIGHTGELFF.

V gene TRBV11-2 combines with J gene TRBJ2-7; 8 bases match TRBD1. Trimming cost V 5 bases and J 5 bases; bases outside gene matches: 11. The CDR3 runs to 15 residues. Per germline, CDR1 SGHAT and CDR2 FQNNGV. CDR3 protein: CASSTRTGTLNEQYF. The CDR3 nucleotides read TGTGCCAGCAGCACCCGGACAGGGACCCTCAACGAGCAGTACTTC.

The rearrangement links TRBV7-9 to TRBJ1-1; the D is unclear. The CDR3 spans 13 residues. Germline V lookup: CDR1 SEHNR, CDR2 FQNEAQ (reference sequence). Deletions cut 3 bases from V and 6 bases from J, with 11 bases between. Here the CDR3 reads CASSFATVAEAFF. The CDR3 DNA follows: TGTGCCAGCAGCTTCGCGACGGTTGCTGAAGCTTTCTTT.

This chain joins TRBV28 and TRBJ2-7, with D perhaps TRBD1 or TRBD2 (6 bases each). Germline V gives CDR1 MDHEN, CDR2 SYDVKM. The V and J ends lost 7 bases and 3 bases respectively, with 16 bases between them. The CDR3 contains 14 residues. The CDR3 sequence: CASNLAGGFYEQYF. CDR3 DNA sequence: TGTGCCAGCAATCTTGCCGGGGGCTTCTACGAGCAGTACTTC.

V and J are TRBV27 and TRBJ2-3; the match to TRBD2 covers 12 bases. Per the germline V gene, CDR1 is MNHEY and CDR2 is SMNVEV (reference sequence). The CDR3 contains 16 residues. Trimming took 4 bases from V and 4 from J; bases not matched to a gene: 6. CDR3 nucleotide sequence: TGTGCCAGCAGTTCGACGGGACTAGCGGGCCCAGATACGCAGTATTTT. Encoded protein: CASSSTGLAGPDTQYF.

CDR3 sequence: CASSLDYSTIYYEQYF. The CDR3 DNA sequence: TGTGCCAGCAGCCTTGACTATTCAACTATCTACTACGAGCAGTACTTC. The chain links TRBV11-1 to TRBJ2-7, with a weak D call TRBD2 (5 bases). V was shortened by 5 bases and J by 3 bases, with 20 bases between the two germline ends. From germline, CDR1 is SGHAT and CDR2 FQDESV (reference sequence). The CDR3 is 16 residues long. Together with reference TRBV11-1 and TRBJ2-7, the CDR3 gives the full variable domain: EAEVAQSPRYKITEKSQAVAFWCDPISGHATLYWYRQILGQGPELLVQFQDESVVDDSQLPKDRFSAERLKGVDSTLKIQPAELGDSAMYLCASSLDYSTIYYEQYFGPGTRLTVT.

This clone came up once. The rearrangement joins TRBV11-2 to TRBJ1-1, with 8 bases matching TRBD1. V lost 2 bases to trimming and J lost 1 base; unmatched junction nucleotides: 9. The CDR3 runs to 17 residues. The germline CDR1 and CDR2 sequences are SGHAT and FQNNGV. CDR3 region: CASSLWAGQGENTEAFF. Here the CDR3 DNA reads TGTGCCAGCAGCTTATGGGCTGGACAGGGTGAGAACACTGAAGCTTTCTTT.

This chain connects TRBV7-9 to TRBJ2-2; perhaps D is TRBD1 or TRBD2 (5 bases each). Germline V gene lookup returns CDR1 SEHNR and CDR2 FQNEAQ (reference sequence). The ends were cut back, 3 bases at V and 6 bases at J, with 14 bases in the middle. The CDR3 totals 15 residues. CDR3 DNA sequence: TGTGCCAGCAGCTTTCTTGTCGGGGCCCCCGGGGAGCTGTTTTTT. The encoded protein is CASSFLVGAPGELFF.

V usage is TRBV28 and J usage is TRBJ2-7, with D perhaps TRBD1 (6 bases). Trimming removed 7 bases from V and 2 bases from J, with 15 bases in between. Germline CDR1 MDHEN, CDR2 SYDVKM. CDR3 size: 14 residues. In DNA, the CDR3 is TGTGCCAGCAATGATGACAGGAGAGCCTACGAGCAGTACTTC. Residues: CASNDDRRAYEQYF. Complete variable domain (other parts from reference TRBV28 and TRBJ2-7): DVKVTQSSRYLVKRTGEKVFLECVQDMDHENMFWYRQDPGLGLRLIYFSYDVKMKEKGDIPEGYSVSREKKERFSLILESASTNQTSMYLCASNDDRRAYEQYFGPGTRLTVT.

CDR3 sequence reads: CASSGGVGADTQYF. CDR3 nucleotides: TGTGCCAGCAGTGGGGGGGTAGGGGCGGATACGCAGTATTTT. The chain joins TRBV27 to TRBJ2-3; 7 bases are a match to TRBD2. Per germline, CDR1 MNHEY and CDR2 SMNVEV (reference sequence). The CDR3 runs to 14 residues. Losses at the gene ends were 5 bases for V and 6 bases for J; bases not matched to a gene: 8.

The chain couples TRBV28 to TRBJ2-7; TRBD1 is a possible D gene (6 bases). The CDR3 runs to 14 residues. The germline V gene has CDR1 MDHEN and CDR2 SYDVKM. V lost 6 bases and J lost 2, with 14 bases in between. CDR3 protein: CASSRSGQPYEQYF. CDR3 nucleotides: TGTGCCAGCAGCCGATCCGGACAGCCCTACGAGCAGTACTTC.

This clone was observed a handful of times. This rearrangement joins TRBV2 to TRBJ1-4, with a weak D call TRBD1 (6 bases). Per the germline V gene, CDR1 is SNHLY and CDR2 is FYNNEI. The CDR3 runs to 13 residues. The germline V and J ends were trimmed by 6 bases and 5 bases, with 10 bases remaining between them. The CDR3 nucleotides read TGTGCCAGCAGGAAAGGACAGAATGAAAAACTGTTTTTT. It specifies CASRKGQNEKLFF.

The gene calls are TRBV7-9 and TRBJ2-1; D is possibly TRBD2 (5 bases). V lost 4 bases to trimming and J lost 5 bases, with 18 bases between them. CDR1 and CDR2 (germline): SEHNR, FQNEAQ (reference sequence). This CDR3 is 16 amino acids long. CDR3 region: CASSSTEVNHNNEQFF. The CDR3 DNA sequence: TGTGCCAGCAGCTCGACGGAGGTTAACCATAACAATGAGCAGTTCTTC.

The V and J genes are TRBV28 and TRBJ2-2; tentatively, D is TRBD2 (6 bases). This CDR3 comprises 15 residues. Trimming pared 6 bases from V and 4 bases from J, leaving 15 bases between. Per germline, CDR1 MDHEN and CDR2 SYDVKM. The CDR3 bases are TGTGCCAGCAGACGGTACGCGGGGAGCACCGGGGAGCTGTTTTTT. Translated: CASRRYAGSTGELFF.

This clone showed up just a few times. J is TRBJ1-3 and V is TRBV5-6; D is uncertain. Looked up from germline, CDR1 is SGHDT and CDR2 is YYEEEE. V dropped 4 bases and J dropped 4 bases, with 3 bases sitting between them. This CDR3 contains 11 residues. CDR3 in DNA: TGTGCCAGCAGCGTGGGAAACACCATATATTTT. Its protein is CASSVGNTIYF.

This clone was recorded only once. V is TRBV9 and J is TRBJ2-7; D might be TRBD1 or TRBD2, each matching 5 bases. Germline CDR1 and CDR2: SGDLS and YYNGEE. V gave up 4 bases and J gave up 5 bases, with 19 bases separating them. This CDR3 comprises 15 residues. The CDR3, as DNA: TGTGCCAGCAGCTTTACCGGGACCACAGGCGACGAGCAGTACTTC. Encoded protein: CASSFTGTTGDEQYF.

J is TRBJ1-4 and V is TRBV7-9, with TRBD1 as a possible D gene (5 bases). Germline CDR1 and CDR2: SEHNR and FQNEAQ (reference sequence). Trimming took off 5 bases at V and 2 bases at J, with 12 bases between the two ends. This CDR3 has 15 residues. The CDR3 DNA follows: TGTGCCAGCAGCCAGGGCGGGGCGACTAATGAAAAACTGTTTTTT. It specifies CASSQGGATNEKLFF.

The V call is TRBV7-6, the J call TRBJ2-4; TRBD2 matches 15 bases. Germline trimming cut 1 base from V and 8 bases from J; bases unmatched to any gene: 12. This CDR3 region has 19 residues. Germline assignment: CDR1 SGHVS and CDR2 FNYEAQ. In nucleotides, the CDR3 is TGTGCCAGCAGCTTAGACTTAGGACTAGCGGGAGGGCCTGGGCACATTCAGTACTTC. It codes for CASSLDLGLAGGPGHIQYF.

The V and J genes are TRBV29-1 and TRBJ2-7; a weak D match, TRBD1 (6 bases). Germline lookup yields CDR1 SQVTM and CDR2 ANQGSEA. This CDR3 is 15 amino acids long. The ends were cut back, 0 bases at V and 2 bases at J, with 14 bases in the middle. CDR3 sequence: CSVEDVGATTYEQYF. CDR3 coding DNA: TGCAGCGTTGAAGATGTGGGGGCGACAACCTACGAGCAGTACTTC.

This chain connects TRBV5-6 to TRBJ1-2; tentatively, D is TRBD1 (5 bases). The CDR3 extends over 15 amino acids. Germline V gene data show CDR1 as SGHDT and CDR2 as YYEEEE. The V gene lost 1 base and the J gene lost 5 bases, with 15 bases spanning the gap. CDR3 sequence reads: CASSLMETELYGYTF. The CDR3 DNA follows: TGTGCCAGCAGCTTGATGGAGACAGAGTTATATGGCTACACCTTC.